Described below is a single T cell receptor beta chain sequence and its context. These data are taken from a study of blood T cell repertoires in COVID-19. About the study: Acute-phase and convalescent COVID-19 samples originated in the United States, Italy and Spain.

Assay: immunoSEQ multiplex PCR; the TCRdb copy retains only in-frame clones and omits some. Of approximately 440,000 clones in the sample, 87% are singletons; the top ten hold about 0.75%. V dropped 3 bases and J dropped 0 bases, with 12 bases sitting between them. Germline lookup yields CDR1 KGHSH and CDR2 LQKENI. The CDR3 covers 16 residues. Ages ranged from about 18 to 100 years, with residence in more than 20 US areas. Cohort 3 donors counted as recovered after two negative PCRs, clearance, or resolved symptoms. The sequence came from a woman aged 18-35 years who had recovered from COVID-19. The sample comprised PBMCs or T cells enriched from blood (not recorded which). This chain connects TRBV18 to TRBJ1-3, with a possible D match to TRBD1 (6 bases). The CDR3 sequence: CASSPMDSSSGNTIYF. The CDR3 bases are TGTGCCAGCTCACCGATGGACAGTAGCTCTGGAAACACCATATATTTT.